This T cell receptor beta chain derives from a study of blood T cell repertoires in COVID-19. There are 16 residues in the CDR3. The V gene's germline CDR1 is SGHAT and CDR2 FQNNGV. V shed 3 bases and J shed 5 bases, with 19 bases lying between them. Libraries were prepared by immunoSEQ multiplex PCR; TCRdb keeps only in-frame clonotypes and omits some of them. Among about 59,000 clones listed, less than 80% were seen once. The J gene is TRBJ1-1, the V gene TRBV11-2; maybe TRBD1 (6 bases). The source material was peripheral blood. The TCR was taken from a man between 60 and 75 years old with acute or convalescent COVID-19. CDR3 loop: CASSFSGQTGGTEAFF. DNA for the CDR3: TGTGCCAGCAGCTTCTCCGGACAGACGGGTGGAACTGAAGCTTTCTTT.